The present T cell receptor (beta chain) was sequenced within a study of tissue T cells after allogeneic stem cell transplantation. Study results and caveats: The patient cohort was small and clinically heterogeneous, with limited sampling depth.

The CDR3 extends over 15 amino acids. V was pared by 3 bases and J by 7 bases, with 11 bases of the junction left unmatched. Per germline, CDR1 LGHNA and CDR2 YSLEER. About this clone itself: Its antigen remains unknown.

Generated by immunoSEQ multiplex PCR, the TCRdb table keeps only in-frame clones and is missing some. This sample carries about 1,500 clones, about 86% of them seen once, and the ten largest clones take roughly 13%. The origin of this receptor is a male patient aged 35-70 years with steroid-refractory graft-versus-host disease after an allogeneic stem cell transplant. A share of the T cells may be of graft donor origin. The chain has TRBV4-3 and TRBJ1-1; 7 bases fit TRBD1. The specimen was spleen tissue, collected at autopsy. The CDR3 sequence: CASSHPQGDTIEAFF. In nucleotides, the CDR3 is TGCGCCAGCAGCCACCCTCAGGGGGACACCATTGAAGCTTTCTTT.